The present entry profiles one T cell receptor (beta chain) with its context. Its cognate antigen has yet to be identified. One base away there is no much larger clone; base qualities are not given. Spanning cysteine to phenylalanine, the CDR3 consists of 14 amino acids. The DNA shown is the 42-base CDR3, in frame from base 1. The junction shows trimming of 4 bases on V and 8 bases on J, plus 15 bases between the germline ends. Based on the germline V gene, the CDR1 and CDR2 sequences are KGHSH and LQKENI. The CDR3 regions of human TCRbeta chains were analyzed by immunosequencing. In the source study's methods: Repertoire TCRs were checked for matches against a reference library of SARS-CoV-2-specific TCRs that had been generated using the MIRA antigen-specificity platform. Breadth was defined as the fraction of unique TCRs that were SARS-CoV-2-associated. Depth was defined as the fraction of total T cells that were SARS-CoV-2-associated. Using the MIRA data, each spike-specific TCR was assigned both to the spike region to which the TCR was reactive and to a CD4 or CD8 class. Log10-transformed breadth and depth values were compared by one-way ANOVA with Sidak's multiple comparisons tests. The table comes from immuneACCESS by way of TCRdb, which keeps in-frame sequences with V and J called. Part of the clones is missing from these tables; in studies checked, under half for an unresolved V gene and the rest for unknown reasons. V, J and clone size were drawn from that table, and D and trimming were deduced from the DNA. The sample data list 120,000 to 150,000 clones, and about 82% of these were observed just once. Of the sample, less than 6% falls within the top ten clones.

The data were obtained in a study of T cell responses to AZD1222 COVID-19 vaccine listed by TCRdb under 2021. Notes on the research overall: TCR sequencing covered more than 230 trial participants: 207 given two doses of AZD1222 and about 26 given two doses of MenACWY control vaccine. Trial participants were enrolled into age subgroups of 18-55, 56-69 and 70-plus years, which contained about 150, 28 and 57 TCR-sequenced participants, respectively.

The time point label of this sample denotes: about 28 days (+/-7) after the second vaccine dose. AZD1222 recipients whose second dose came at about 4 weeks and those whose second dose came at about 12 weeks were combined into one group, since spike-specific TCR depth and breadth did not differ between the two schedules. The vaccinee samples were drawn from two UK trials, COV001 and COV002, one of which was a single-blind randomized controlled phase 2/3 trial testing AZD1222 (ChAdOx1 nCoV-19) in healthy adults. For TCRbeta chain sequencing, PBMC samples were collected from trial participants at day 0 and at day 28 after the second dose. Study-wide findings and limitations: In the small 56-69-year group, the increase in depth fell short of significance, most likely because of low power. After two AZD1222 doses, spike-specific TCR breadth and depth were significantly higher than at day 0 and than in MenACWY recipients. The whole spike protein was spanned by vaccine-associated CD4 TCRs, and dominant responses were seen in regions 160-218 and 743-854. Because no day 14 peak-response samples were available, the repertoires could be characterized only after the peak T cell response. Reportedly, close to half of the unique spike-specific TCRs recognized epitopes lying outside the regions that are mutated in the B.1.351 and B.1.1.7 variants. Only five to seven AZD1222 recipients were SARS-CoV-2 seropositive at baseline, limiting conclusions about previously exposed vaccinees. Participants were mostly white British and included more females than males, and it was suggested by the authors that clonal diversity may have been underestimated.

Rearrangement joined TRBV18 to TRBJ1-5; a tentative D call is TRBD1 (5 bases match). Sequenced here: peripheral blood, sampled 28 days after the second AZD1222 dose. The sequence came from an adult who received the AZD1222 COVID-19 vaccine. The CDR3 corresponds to CASSLRGLGKPQHF. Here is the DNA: TGTGCCAGCTCACTGAGGGGTCTCGGTAAGCCCCAGCATTTT.